This T cell receptor beta chain was documented in a study of shared clonotypes between healthy human individuals. About the study: CD4 naive and CD4 memory each took three plates per donor, while CD8 naive took two and CD8 memory one.

The assay was immunoSEQ multiplex PCR, and TCRdb's table has in-frame clones only and misses some. The data show 2,100,000 or so clones, about 94% seen once. The sample consisted of naive CD4+ T cells sorted from blood. Subset of the sample: CD45RA+ positively selected. The clonotype comes from a man between 18 and 35 years old in good health.

The CDR3 DNA is TGTGCCAGCAGGGAATCAGGGTTTAACTATGGCTACACCTTC. It yields the protein CASRESGFNYGYTF. This chain uses TRBV28 with TRBJ1-2; D may be TRBD1 (5 bases). Germline values: CDR1 MDHEN, CDR2 SYDVKM. The germline V and J ends were trimmed by 6 bases and 1 base, with 12 bases remaining between them. The CDR3 length is 14 residues.